This TCR beta chain appears in the sequencing data of a study of T cells after yellow fever vaccination. This CDR3 is 12 amino acids long. CDR1 DFQATT and CDR2 SNEGSKA come from the germline V gene (reference sequence). V was cut by 0 bases and J by 6 bases, with 7 bases left in between. Study results and caveats: Among all clonotypes, a small share was observed in both CD4 and CD8 compartments. From the bulk population, abundant clonotypes could contaminate and appear within FACS-sorted repertoires. The booster response re-showed most primary clones: 96% CD4, about 89% CD8.

Generation of TCR cDNA used 5'RACE template switching (which added a universal primer site and UMIs). TCRdb reprocessed the 5' RACE reads with MiXCR, giving one entry per CDR3 protein. The sample consists of nearly 550,000 distinct CDR3 sequences, 19% of them appearing once. About this clonotype: The target antigen is unknown.

V gene TRBV20-1 combines with J gene TRBJ2-3; D is unclear. This TCR was recovered from a man in his thirties or forties who received the YFV17D yellow fever vaccine. Source: PBMCs, taken 15 days after the yellow fever booster vaccination. DNA of the CDR3: TGCAGTGCTAGAGATGTTGCCGATACGCAGTATTTT. Translated: CSARDVADTQYF.